A selection of T cell receptor beta chains follows, all from one sample in a study of identical twins. TCRdb ran MiXCR on the 5' RACE reads and lists one entry per CDR3 protein. The sample records about 220,000 distinct CDR3 sequences, over 8% being singletons. The sample taken for sequencing was memory (CD45RO+) T cells sorted from blood. The receptors stem from a young woman in good health. The CDR3 runs from the conserved cysteine through the conserved F or W. The D gene is left open where the match is weak. Where a row states a size, it is once, few, many or the class of an expanded clone; other rows omit it.

TRBJ2-2 TRBD2 TRBV6-1 . TGTGCCAGCAGTAGACTAGCGGGGGGCCGGAACACCGGGGAGCTGTTTTTT CASSRLAGGRNTGELFF
TRBJ1-5 . TRBV5-5 many TGTGCCAGCAGCCTGGACCCCTCTTATGGGGGCAATCAGCCCCAGCATTTT CASSLDPSYGGNQPQHF
TRBJ2-2 . TRBV5-1 many TGCGCCAGCACCCTAGGAGGCCAGAACACCGGGGAGCTGTTTTTT CASTLGGQNTGELFF
TRBJ2-7 TRBD2 TRBV5-6 . TGTGCCAGCAGCTTGAGACTAGCGGGTTTCTACGAGCAGTACTTC CASSLRLAGFYEQYF
TRBJ1-1 . TRBV12-3/TRBV12-4 many TGTGCCAGCTCAACAAAGGGTTGGCGGGGAGCTTTCTTT CASSTKGWRGAFF
TRBJ1-2 TRBD1 TRBV5-1 many TGCGCCAGCAGCCACGGTGGGGCAGGGGGGTCGTATGGCTACACCTTC CASSHGGAGGSYGYTF
TRBJ2-7 . TRBV18 many TGTGCCAGCTCACGGGCGCAGGCCTACGAGCAGTACTTC CASSRAQAYEQYF
TRBJ2-3 . TRBV7-7 . TGTGCCAGCAGCTTGGGGACCTGGGGCACAGATACGCAGTATTTT CASSLGTWGTDTQYF
TRBJ2-7 . TRBV20-1 . TGCAGTGCCGTGGGGAGCGAGCAGTACTTC CSAVGSEQYF
TRBJ2-6 . TRBV12-5 few TGTGCTAGTGGAAACAGGGAATCTGGGGCCAACGTCCTGACTTTC CASGNRESGANVLTF
TRBJ2-7 . TRBV4-3 . TGCGCCAGCAGCCAAGACGGTCGGTTAGGGTTGGACGAGCAGTACTTC CASSQDGRLGLDEQYF
TRBJ2-2 . TRBV10-3 many TGTGCCATCGCCCCTGCACTGTCGTACGGGGAGCTGTTTTTT CAIAPALSYGELFF
TRBJ2-3 . TRBV24-1 . TGTGCCACCAGTGCGTCAGGGACATTCGGCACAGATACGCAGTATTTT CATSASGTFGTDTQYF
TRBJ2-1 TRBD1 TRBV27 many TGTGCCAGCAAGGTTTCAGGGGGCAATTCCAATGAGCAGTTCTTC CASKVSGGNSNEQFF
TRBJ1-6 . TRBV2 few TGTGCCAGCAGGCGGGGGGAGGATTCACCCCTCCACTTT CASRRGEDSPLHF
TRBJ2-2 TRBD2 TRBV5-1 few TGCGCCAGCAGCTTCGGTAATAGCGGGGAACCCGGGGAGCTGTTTTTT CASSFGNSGEPGELFF
TRBJ2-7 . TRBV6-1 few TGTGCCAGCAGTGAATTGACGTTGAGCTCCTACGAGCAGTACTTC CASSELTLSSYEQYF
TRBJ2-7 TRBD2 TRBV18 few TGTGCCAGCTCACCATCCCCGGGAGGACAATCGATATCCTACGAGCAGTACTTC CASSPSPGGQSISYEQYF
TRBJ2-7 TRBD2 TRBV5-1 many TGCGCCAGCAGCTTGGGGCCTAGCGGGAACTACGAGCAGTACTTC CASSLGPSGNYEQYF
TRBJ2-1 TRBD1 TRBV30 few TGTGCCTGGAGTGGACAGGGGGGTCTTCAGTTCTTC CAWSGQGGLQFF
TRBJ1-2 . TRBV20-1 many TGCAGTGCTAGAGGGGGATTAGCTAACTATGGCTACACCTTC CSARGGLANYGYTF
TRBJ2-1 . TRBV6-2/TRBV6-3 . TGTGCCAGCAGAATCGGGGGGCGGCCCGAGCAGTTCTTC CASRIGGRPEQFF
TRBJ1-5 . TRBV10-3 many TGTGCCAGTATTACCGGGACCAGCAATCAGCCCCAGCATTTT CASITGTSNQPQHF
TRBJ2-7 TRBD2 TRBV20-1 . TGCAGTGCTAGCTGGGCGGGAGCACTCTACGAGCAGTACTTC CSASWAGALYEQYF
TRBJ1-1 . TRBV7-2 few TGTGCCAGCAGCGTACCAGGAGCTGAAGCTTTCTTT CASSVPGAEAFF
TRBJ1-5 . TRBV6-1 few TGTGCCAGCATCCCCGGGGGGTCCAATCAGCCCCAGCATTTT CASIPGGSNQPQHF
TRBJ1-1 . TRBV6-5 many TGTGCCAGCAGCCGCCCGAACACTGAAGCTTTCTTT CASSRPNTEAFF
TRBJ2-1 . TRBV4-2 many TGTGCCAGCAGCCAAGTTCCTATAAACAATGAGCAGTTCTTC CASSQVPINNEQFF
TRBJ1-4 TRBD1 TRBV5-1 . TGCGCCAGCAGCGACACTAAGGGACAGGCGGAAAAACTGTTTTTT CASSDTKGQAEKLFF
TRBJ2-3 . TRBV20-1 . TGCAGTGCCAGTCCCATCAGGGAAGATACGCAGTATTTT CSASPIREDTQYF
TRBJ2-5 . TRBV7-9 many TGTGCCAGCAGCTTAGGTACTAGTATGGAGACCCAGTACTTC CASSLGTSMETQYF
TRBJ1-1 TRBD1 TRBV7-2 many TGTGCCAGCAGCTTACTCGGGACAGGGGGTACTGAAGCTTTCTTT CASSLLGTGGTEAFF
TRBJ2-3 . TRBV5-1 . TGCGCCAGCAGCGCAATCAAAGATACGCAGTATTTT CASSAIKDTQYF
TRBJ2-2 . TRBV9 . TGTGCCAGCAGCGTAGAAGCAGGCTTGGCCGGGGAGCTGTTTTTT CASSVEAGLAGELFF
TRBJ2-2 . TRBV15 . TGTGCCACCAGCAGAGATCTCGGGGAGCTGTTTTTT CATSRDLGELFF
TRBJ2-6 TRBD1 TRBV4-2 few TGTGCCAGCAGCTCAACGACAGGGTGGAGCTCTGGGGCCAACGTCCTGACTTTC CASSSTTGWSSGANVLTF
TRBJ1-1 . TRBV19 few TGTGCCAGTAGGAAGGGGAACACTGAAGCTTTCTTT CASRKGNTEAFF
TRBJ2-3 TRBD1 TRBV20-1 . TGCAGTGCTGGCTTGACAGGGGCAGCCACAGATACGCAGTATTTT CSAGLTGAATDTQYF